Listed here is a single T cell receptor (beta chain). This record belongs to a study of blood T cells in healthy people across ages. Then a second PCR, running roughly 7 to 12 cycles, was carried out with a sample-barcoded 5' primer and a J-beta primer mix. Sequencing of every sample gave 2.5 million or more CDR3-containing paired-end reads. Each CDR3 protein is one row after TCRdb ran MiXCR on the 5' RACE reads. The data contain around 1.5 million distinct CDR3 sequences, about 35% of them singletons. The CDR3 is 13 residues long. Germline CDR1 is MNHEY and CDR2 is SVGAGI. V was pared by 7 bases and J by 7 bases, with 17 bases between.

Sequenced material: blood. The TCR comes from a young woman in good health. This chain uses TRBV6-5 with TRBJ2-7, with a weak D call TRBD2 (6 bases). The CDR3 bases are TGTGCCAGCACCGAACCTATGGGGGGAGAGCAGTACTTC. Translating gives CASTEPMGGEQYF.